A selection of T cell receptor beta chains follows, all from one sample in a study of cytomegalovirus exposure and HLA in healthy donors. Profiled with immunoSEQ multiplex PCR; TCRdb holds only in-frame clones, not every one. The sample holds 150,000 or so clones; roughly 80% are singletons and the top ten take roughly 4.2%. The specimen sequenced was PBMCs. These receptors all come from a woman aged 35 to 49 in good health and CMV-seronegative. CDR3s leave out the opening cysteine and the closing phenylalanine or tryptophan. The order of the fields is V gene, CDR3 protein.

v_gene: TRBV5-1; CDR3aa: ASSLALRGSTDTQY
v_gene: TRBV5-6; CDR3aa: ASSFRTVVYGYT
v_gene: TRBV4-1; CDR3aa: ASSQDVGRGSYEQY
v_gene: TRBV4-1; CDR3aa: ASSQGGGVSNQPQH
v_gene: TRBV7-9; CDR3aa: ASSFITNYGYT
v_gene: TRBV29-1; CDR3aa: SAMRAVSSYEQY
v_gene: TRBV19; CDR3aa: ASRKFGTGLNTEAF
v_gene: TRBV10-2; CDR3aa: ATAELAGRLMSSYNEQF
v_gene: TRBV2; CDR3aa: ASSEGSTGHNEKLF
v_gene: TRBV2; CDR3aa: ASTTSGKPQH
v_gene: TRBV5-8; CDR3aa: ASSYRQFTDSTDTQY
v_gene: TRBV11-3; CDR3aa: ASSPVGDRVETQY
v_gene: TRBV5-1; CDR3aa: ASSLGAGTEETQY
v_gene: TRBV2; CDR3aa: ASTVFGRDETQY
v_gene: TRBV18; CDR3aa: ASSWVGLAGGRLNTGELF
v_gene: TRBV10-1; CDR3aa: ASSGDRGTQY
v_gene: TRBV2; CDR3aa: ASSLAGSYNEQF
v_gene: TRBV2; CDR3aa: ASSEQGKDTEAF
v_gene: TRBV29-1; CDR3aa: SVEGAQGNTEAF
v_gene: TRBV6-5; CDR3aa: ASSREQGGGAQY
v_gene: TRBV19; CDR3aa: ASSITGDTQY
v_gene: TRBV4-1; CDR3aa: ASSQGRGQGGYEQY
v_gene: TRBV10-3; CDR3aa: AISESTSGRDTQY
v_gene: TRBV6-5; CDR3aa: ASSYDRDSPLH
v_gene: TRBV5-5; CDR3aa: ASSLYPEETQY
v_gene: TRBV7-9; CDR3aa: ASSFSSYEQY
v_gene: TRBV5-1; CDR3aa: ASSLAATSGSGYIQY
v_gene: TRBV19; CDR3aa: ASSLEGGAETQY